These 20 T cell receptor beta chains were sequenced from one sample in a study of blood T cell repertoires in COVID-19. Clones were read by immunoSEQ multiplex PCR, and TCRdb kept only the in-frame ones, dropping some. The repertoire includes over 45,000 clones, over 80% of them detected once, and 3% to 4.5% sits in the top ten. The specimen was peripheral blood. The receptors come from a middle-aged man with COVID-19, enrolled during active disease.

The chain joins TRBV5-1 to TRBJ2-2, with 7 bases lining up with TRBD1. V shed 4 bases and J 6 bases; nucleotides not matched to a gene: 15. Germline V CDR1 and CDR2: SGHRS, YFSETQ. The CDR3 runs 17 residues. The CDR3 region is CASSLDWTGVRAGELFF. CDR3 in DNA: TGCGCCAGCAGCCTCGACTGGACAGGCGTAAGGGCCGGGGAGCTGTTTTTT.

The chain couples TRBV28 to TRBJ2-3; 12 bases map to TRBD2. From germline, CDR1 is MDHEN and CDR2 SYDVKM. The CDR3 is 16 amino acids. V lost 4 bases to trimming and J lost 2 bases; unmatched junction nucleotides: 4. The CDR3 bases are TGTGCCAGCAGTTCTCTAGCGGGGGGGCCCACAGATACGCAGTATTTT. It codes for CASSSLAGGPTDTQYF. The whole variable domain, remainder taken from reference TRBV28 and TRBJ2-3, is DVKVTQSSRYLVKRTGEKVFLECVQDMDHENMFWYRQDPGLGLRLIYFSYDVKMKEKGDIPEGYSVSREKKERFSLILESASTNQTSMYLCASSSLAGGPTDTQYFGPGTRLTVL.

This rearrangement joins TRBV5-5 to TRBJ1-1; 7 bases are shared with TRBD1. CDR1 and CDR2 from the germline V gene are SGHKS and YYEKEE (reference sequence). The CDR3 has 15 amino acids. Losses at the gene ends were 2 bases for V and 5 bases for J; bases not matched to a gene: 9. CDR3 sequence: CASSFDRVQGTEAFF. As DNA, the CDR3 is TGTGCCAGCAGCTTTGACAGGGTTCAGGGGACTGAAGCTTTCTTT.

This chain connects TRBV15 to TRBJ1-1; D is undetermined. The V end lost 4 bases, the J end lost 1 base, and 7 bases lay between the germline ends. This CDR3 comprises 13 residues. Germline V gene sequence: CDR1 LNHNV, CDR2 YYDKDF (reference sequence). As DNA, the CDR3 is TGTGCCACCAGCAACAGCTCGAACACTGAAGCTTTCTTT. It is translated as CATSNSSNTEAFF.

A word on this clone: The junction departs from the called germline gene at one end, perhaps through a read error. The gene calls are TRBV10-3 and TRBJ1-6; TRBD1 is a possible D gene (5 bases). CDR3 length equals 11 residues. From germline, CDR1 is ENHRY and CDR2 SYGVKD. CDR3 residues: CAISAGQGQIF. The CDR3, as DNA: TGTGCCATCAGTGCTGGGCAGGGCCAAATCTTT.

The chain has TRBV19 and TRBJ1-6; D possibly corresponds to TRBD1 (6 bases). CDR3 length: 17 amino acids. Trimming took off 8 bases at V and 0 bases at J, with 17 bases between the two ends. Germline V gene lookup returns CDR1 LNHDA and CDR2 SQIVND (reference sequence). Written as DNA, the CDR3 is TGTGCCAGTTCGGACAGCGATCCTTCCTCCTATAATTCACCCCTCCACTTT. It yields the protein CASSDSDPSSYNSPLHF.

This clone was seen once. J is TRBJ2-3 and V is TRBV12-3 or TRBV12-4; D is ambiguous. The CDR3 totals 11 residues. V was shortened by 4 bases and J by 6 bases, with 5 bases between the two germline ends. The CDR3 here is CASSSGDTQYF. The CDR3 DNA reads TGTGCCAGCAGTTCGGGTGATACGCAGTATTTT.

The gene calls are TRBV7-8 and TRBJ2-3; 9 positions match TRBD1. Germline assignment: CDR1 SGHVS and CDR2 FQNEAQ. Trimming at V came to 5 bases and at J to 5 bases, leaving 8 bases not matched to a gene. The CDR3 extends over 15 amino acids. The CDR3, as DNA: TGTGCCAGCAGCCCGTGGGACAGGGATGAAGATACGCAGTATTTT. Protein product: CASSPWDRDEDTQYF.

The rearrangement uses TRBV5-6 and TRBJ2-7; D possibly corresponds to TRBD1 (6 bases). Trimming cost V 1 base and J 2 bases, with 10 bases left between them. CDR1 SGHDT and CDR2 YYEEEE come from the germline V gene. The CDR3 runs to 14 residues. This CDR3 is CASSLKQGPYEQYF. The CDR3 coding sequence is TGTGCCAGCAGCTTGAAACAGGGTCCCTACGAGCAGTACTTC.

The CDR3 DNA reads TGTGCCAGCAGCTTAGATGTCAGGGATACCTACGAGCAGTACTTC. Its protein product is CASSLDVRDTYEQYF. This chain joins TRBV7-9 and TRBJ2-7; D possibly corresponds to TRBD1 (5 bases). Germline loops: CDR1 SEHNR, CDR2 FQNEAQ (reference sequence). Trimming took 1 base from V and 2 from J, leaving 12 bases between them. The CDR3 is 15 residues long.

V gene TRBV13 combines with J gene TRBJ2-3; a weak D match, TRBD2 (6 bases). With 6 bases removed from V and 4 bases from J, the gap between germline ends came to 11 bases. CDR1 is PRHDT and CDR2 is FYEKMQ in the germline V gene (reference sequence). The CDR3 sequence is 13 residues long. CDR3 bases: TGTGCCAGCAGTGGCGGAGGGGCAGATACGCAGTATTTT. It codes for CASSGGGADTQYF.

This chain links TRBV6-6 with TRBJ1-2, with D hard to call. The CDR3 runs to 12 residues. Between the trimmed V and J ends, which lost 10 bases and 2 bases, there was a span of 11 bases. Germline V gene sequence: CDR1 MNHNY, CDR2 SVGAGI (reference sequence). The CDR3 nucleotides read TGTGCCACCTCGGGGATGAACTATGGCTACACCTTC. Translation: CATSGMNYGYTF.

The chain carries TRBV9 and TRBJ1-5; D perhaps matches TRBD1 (6 bases). The CDR3 length is 15 residues. Germline V CDR1 and CDR2: SGDLS, YYNGEE. Between the trimmed V and J ends, which lost 7 bases and 1 base, there was a span of 15 bases. The CDR3 DNA reads TGTGCCAGCTCTAAACAGGGCTGGAGCAATCAGCCCCAGCATTTT. Amino acid sequence: CASSKQGWSNQPQHF.

The rearrangement uses TRBV3-1 (or the pseudogene TRBV3-2) and TRBJ2-7; TRBD2 is a possible D gene (6 bases). Trimming stripped 7 bases from V and 1 base from J, with 11 bases between. The CDR3 loop spans 13 amino acids. Looked up from germline, CDR1 is LGHDT and CDR2 is YNNKEL (reference sequence). CDR3 in amino acids: CASTPAGSYEQYF. The CDR3 DNA is TGTGCCAGCACCCCGGCGGGGTCCTACGAGCAGTACTTC.

This clone appeared once. The chain carries TRBV3-1 (or the pseudogene TRBV3-2) and TRBJ1-1, with a tentative D call TRBD1 (6 bases). The CDR3 runs to 14 residues. The germline V and J ends were trimmed by 1 base and 10 bases, with 16 bases remaining between them. Germline CDR1 and CDR2: LGHDT and YNNKEL (reference sequence). The CDR3 bases are TGTGCCAGCAGCCAAGCAGGCCAGGGGCCCGGAGCTTTCTTT. Translated: CASSQAGQGPGAFF.

The chain joins TRBV11-2 to TRBJ2-2; D remains ambiguous. Trimming left V 2 bases short and J 4 bases short, with 5 bases between. Germline V CDR1 and CDR2: SGHAT, FQNNGV. The CDR3 is 13 residues long. The DNA of the CDR3 is TGTGCCAGCAGCTTACTACTCACCGGGGAGCTGTTTTTT. This translates into CASSLLLTGELFF.

The chain joins TRBV7-9 to TRBJ2-1, with D uncertain. V shed 7 bases and J shed 0 bases, with 7 bases lying between them. The CDR3 is made up of 13 amino acids. The V gene's germline CDR1 is SEHNR and CDR2 FQNEAQ (reference sequence). CDR3 amino acids: CASMRSSYNEQFF. CDR3 DNA: TGTGCCAGCATGAGGAGCTCCTACAATGAGCAGTTCTTC.

This clone was seen only once. The chain recombines TRBV6-5 with TRBJ1-6, with no clear D. Germline V gene data show CDR1 as MNHEY and CDR2 as SVGAGI. The CDR3 consists of 14 residues. V was clipped by 2 bases and J by 14 bases, with 16 bases between them. The CDR3 DNA sequence: TGTGCCAGCAGTTACGGGCAAGGAAAGAGTTCCCTCCACTTT. Translation: CASSYGQGKSSLHF.

The chain has TRBV2 and TRBJ2-5; 7 bases match TRBD1. V lost 10 bases, J lost 2 bases, and 7 bases stayed unmatched. The CDR3 length is 13 residues. Germline V gene lookup returns CDR1 SNHLY and CDR2 FYNNEI. CDR3 in amino acids: CATQPGGQETQYF. CDR3 nucleotides: TGTGCCACCCAGCCAGGGGGACAAGAGACCCAGTACTTC. The full variable domain, with the rest looked up from reference TRBV2 and TRBJ2-5, is EPEVTQTPSHQVTQMGQEVILRCVPISNHLYFYWYRQILGQKVEFLVSFYNNEISEKSEIFDDQFSVERPDGSNFTLKIRSTKLEDSAMYFCATQPGGQETQYFGPGTRLLVL.

This sequence joins TRBV2 and TRBJ2-1, with 9 bases identical to TRBD2. This CDR3 has 15 residues. CDR1 and CDR2 from the germline V gene are SNHLY and FYNNEI. V trimming: 5 bases; J trimming: 10 bases; junction bases outside the gene matches: 12. The CDR3 loop reads CASSFVPVAGEEQFF. The DNA of the CDR3 is TGTGCCAGCAGTTTCGTTCCCGTAGCGGGAGAAGAGCAGTTCTTC. Using reference TRBV2 and TRBJ2-1 for the parts outside the CDR3, the full variable domain is EPEVTQTPSHQVTQMGQEVILRCVPISNHLYFYWYRQILGQKVEFLVSFYNNEISEKSEIFDDQFSVERPDGSNFTLKIRSTKLEDSAMYFCASSFVPVAGEEQFFGPGTRLTVL.